The 31 T cell receptor beta chains reported below all come from one sample, sequenced in a study of regulatory T cells in long-lasting Graves disease (dated by TCRdb to the early 2020s). Library method: multiplex PCR. TCRdb names Illumina HiSeq 4000 as the instrument used. iRepertoire HTBI primers and Arm-PCR amplification of CDR3 regions were used to construct TCR beta libraries. TCRdb reprocessing: public reads trimmed at Q25 with fastp, clones called with MiXCR, in-frame beta chains kept. Identical CDR3 proteins give one entry, which carries the most common genes and DNA. Present in this sample are 450,000 to 600,000 distinct CDR3 sequences, approximately 13% of which were seen just once. The ten biggest clones cover roughly a tenth of the sample. In the paper's terms, the time point label means: newly diagnosed GD, antithyroid drugs for less than 3 months. RNA was extracted from PBMCs in TRIzol for both TCR sequencing and RNA sequencing.

The data also belong to a second study, concerning T cells in Graves' hyperthyroidism and ophthalmopathy.

The sample in question was peripheral blood mononuclear cells (PBMCs), obtained at new diagnosis, from a patient treated with antithyroid drugs. The receptors stem from a man aged 30-40 years with Graves disease. Donor details come from another sample of the same person, matched by shared clones.

This clonotype was seen repeatedly, ten times or more. V gene TRBV27 combines with J gene TRBJ2-7; D unresolved. CDR1 is MNHEY and CDR2 is SMNVEV in the germline V gene (reference sequence). CDR3 length: 13 residues. The V and J ends lost 2 bases and 6 bases respectively, with 11 bases between them. CDR3 bases: TGTGCCAGCAGTTTAAGCCCCTCCCGCGAGCAGTACTTC. It yields the protein CASSLSPSREQYF.

This chain uses TRBV14 with TRBJ2-3; D not certain. The DNA end lines up better with TRBJ2-5; the J call may be wrong. The CDR3 spans 13 residues. The germline V gene has CDR1 SGHDN and CDR2 FVKESK. The CDR3 bases are TGTGCCAGCAGCGGCGCGGTTGGCAAGACCCAGTACTTC. It encodes CASSGAVGKTQYF.

This clonotype was picked up many times. The chain carries TRBV3-1 and TRBJ2-5, with D perhaps TRBD2 (5 bases). This CDR3 contains 12 residues. Germline V gene sequence: CDR1 LGHDT, CDR2 YNNKEL (reference sequence). V lost 3 bases and J 5 bases, leaving 7 bases between the germline ends. The CDR3 loop is CASSHGVETQYF. The DNA for the CDR3 is TGTGCCAGCAGCCACGGGGTGGAGACCCAGTACTTC.

This clonotype showed up many times. This sequence joins TRBV5-1 and TRBJ1-5; TRBD1 might be the D (6 bases). Trimming removed 1 base at V and 4 bases at J, with 15 bases between. Germline CDR1 SGHRS, CDR2 YFSETQ. CDR3 length equals 16 residues. The CDR3 DNA sequence: TGCGCCAGCAGCTTGAATGGGGGCGTAGGAAATCAGCCCCAGCATTTT. Translation gives CASSLNGGVGNQPQHF.

This clonotype appeared many times. The V and J genes are TRBV6-5 and TRBJ2-3; 11 bases line up with TRBD2. Per germline, CDR1 MNHEY and CDR2 SVGAGI. The CDR3 runs to 17 residues. V lost 1 base and J lost 0; bases outside the gene matches: 3. The CDR3 spells CASSYFGTSGSTDTQYF. CDR3 sequence (DNA): TGTGCCAGCAGTTACTTTGGGACTAGCGGAAGCACAGATACGCAGTATTTT.

There are a few counts of this clonotype. The chain recombines TRBV14 with TRBJ2-1, with TRBD2 matching 11 bases. The CDR3 covers 15 residues. From germline, CDR1 is SGHDN and CDR2 FVKESK. The J segment lost 5 bases and the V segment lost 4 bases, leaving 4 bases of the junction unmatched. The CDR3 protein is CASSLSGRAHNEQFF. The DNA of the CDR3 is TGTGCCAGCAGCCTTAGCGGGAGGGCTCACAATGAGCAGTTCTTC.

This chain connects TRBV14 to TRBJ2-5; TRBD1 aligns across 7 bases. The CDR3 is made up of 18 amino acids. Trimming at V came to 0 bases and at J to 1 base, leaving 11 bases not matched to a gene. Germline CDR1 reads SGHDN; CDR2 reads FVKESK. CDR3 loop: CASSQETGRFSIQETQYF. The CDR3 DNA reads TGTGCCAGCAGCCAAGAGACAGGGCGGTTTAGTATCCAAGAGACCCAGTACTTC.

In this sample, this clonotype turned up many times. The chain combines TRBV12-3 or TRBV12-4 with TRBJ2-1; D uncertain. V was shortened by 5 bases and J by 9 bases, with 8 bases between the two germline ends. The CDR3 runs to 11 residues. The chain's CDR3 is CASSLRIEQFF. CDR3 coding DNA: TGTGCCAGCAGTCTTCGCATTGAGCAGTTCTTC.

This clonotype came up many times. The chain recombines TRBV12-3 or TRBV12-4 with TRBJ1-4; no reliable D call. Trimming left V 3 bases short and J 0 bases short, with 5 bases between. The CDR3 extends over 14 amino acids. The CDR3 reads CASSFLATNEKLFF. The CDR3 nucleotides read TGTGCCAGCAGTTTTCTTGCAACTAATGAAAAACTGTTTTTT.

This clonotype was counted at least ten times. The rearrangement joins TRBV20-1 to TRBJ2-7, with D tentatively TRBD1 or TRBD2 (7 bases each). V dropped 1 base and J dropped 2 bases, with 15 bases sitting between them. The CDR3 is made up of 15 amino acids. Per germline, CDR1 DFQATT and CDR2 SNEGSKA (reference sequence). The CDR3 loop reads CSARAGGTATYEQYF. In nucleotides, the CDR3 is TGCAGTGCTAGAGCCGGGGGGACAGCGACCTACGAGCAGTACTTC.

This clonotype has at least ten counts. V gene TRBV6-1 combines with J gene TRBJ1-1; D unresolved. Trimming stripped 7 bases from V and 1 base from J, with 10 bases between. CDR1 and CDR2 (germline): MNHNS, SASEGT. CDR3 length: 13 residues. CDR3 in DNA: TGTGCCAGCATCCCCTTGGGGAACACTGAAGCTTTCTTT. The encoded protein is CASIPLGNTEAFF.

The J gene is TRBJ2-1, the V gene TRBV15, with 9 nucleotides matching TRBD2. This CDR3 comprises 17 residues. Germline V gene sequence: CDR1 LNHNV, CDR2 YYDKDF (reference sequence). J lost 7 bases, V lost 0 bases, and 10 bases had no gene match. The CDR3, as DNA: TGTGCCACCAGCAGAGATCTGGCGGGAGGGATGGGGAATGAGCAGTTCTTC. Amino acid sequence: CATSRDLAGGMGNEQFF.

In this sample, this clonotype turned up many times. J is TRBJ2-2 and V is TRBV20-1; D tentatively fits TRBD1 or TRBD2 (5 bases each). The CDR3 spans 14 residues. In germline, CDR1 is DFQATT, CDR2 SNEGSKA (reference sequence). Trimming shortened V by 6 bases and J by 7 bases, and 18 bases separated the two germline ends. CDR3 nucleotides: TGCAGTGCAGACCTGGGGACCAAGAGCGGGGAGCTGTTTTTT. Translation: CSADLGTKSGELFF.

Ten or more counts support this clonotype. This chain connects TRBV20-1 to TRBJ1-1, with D hard to call. Between the trimmed V and J ends, which lost 6 bases and 8 bases, there was a span of 10 bases. CDR1 and CDR2 (germline): DFQATT, SNEGSKA (reference sequence). The CDR3 contains 10 residues. CDR3 nucleotides: TGCAGTGCCGGGCGAGAGGAAGCTTTCTTT. As protein: CSAGREEAFF.

This clonotype showed up many times. The CDR3 sequence is CASSAVEGRSSYNEQFF. The CDR3, as DNA: TGTGCCAGCAGTGCTGTGGAAGGGCGCTCTTCCTACAATGAGCAGTTCTTC. The chain is built from TRBV25-1 and TRBJ2-1; D gene unclear. This CDR3 comprises 17 residues. Trimming removed 4 bases at V and 1 base at J, with 17 bases between. Per germline, CDR1 MGHDK and CDR2 SYGVNS.

Ten or more counts support this clonotype. The J gene is TRBJ2-5, the V gene TRBV5-1; the D gene could be TRBD1 or TRBD2 (5 bases each). The germline CDR1 and CDR2 sequences are SGHRS and YFSETQ. The CDR3 spans 13 residues. The V gene lost 4 bases and the J gene lost 4 bases, with 11 bases spanning the gap. The CDR3 DNA follows: TGCGCCAGCAGCACAACTAGGGGAGAGACCCAGTACTTC. This encodes CASSTTRGETQYF.

As to this clonotype: This may stem from a read error, because a much larger clone lies one nucleotide away. The chain is built from TRBV6-1 and TRBJ1-1; 8 positions agree with TRBD1. Germline V gene data show CDR1 as MNHNS and CDR2 as SASEGT. The CDR3 is 14 residues long. The CDR3 region has the DNA TGTGCCGGCAGCGACAGGGGAAGGATCGCTGAAGCTTTCTTT. Its translation is CAGSDRGRIAEAFF.

In the case of this clonotype: This clone may be a read error of a much larger clone one base away. The chain uses TRBV7-2 and TRBJ2-4; D possibly matches TRBD1 or TRBD2 (6 bases each). The last part of the DNA fits TRBJ2-1 better; the J call may be wrong. The CDR3 runs 14 residues. Per the germline V gene, CDR1 is SGHTA and CDR2 is FQGNSA. The CDR3 nucleotides are TGTGCCAGCAGCCCAGGGGCGGGGCGGAGTGTGCAGTTCTTC. This sequence encodes CASSPGAGRSVQFF.

This clonotype has ten or more counts. The genes are TRBV7-2 and TRBJ1-4, with D possibly being TRBD1 (6 bases). V lost 2 bases to trimming and J lost 8 bases, with 9 bases between them. The CDR3 covers 13 residues. Germline lookup yields CDR1 SGHTA and CDR2 FQGNSA. The CDR3 sequence is CASSLTGNEKLFF. In DNA form, the CDR3 reads TGTGCCAGCAGCTTAACAGGGAACGAAAAACTGTTTTTT.

This clonotype appeared many times. This rearrangement joins TRBV10-3 to TRBJ2-5, with D possibly TRBD2 on 5 matching bases. The length of the CDR3 is 13 residues. The V and J ends lost 7 bases and 3 bases respectively, with 12 bases between them. Germline CDR1 is ENHRY and CDR2 is SYGVKD. CDR3 loop: CAITQDFEETQYF. The CDR3 DNA reads as TGTGCCATCACTCAGGACTTTGAAGAGACCCAGTACTTC.

This clonotype was seen only a few times. At one end, the junction sequence differs from germline, possibly due to a read error. This chain connects TRBV27 to TRBJ2-7, with 7 bases aligning to TRBD1. Germline V gene sequence: CDR1 MNHEY, CDR2 SMNVEV (reference sequence). The CDR3 runs to 13 residues. The CDR3 protein is CASKGASSHEQYF. The CDR3 DNA sequence: TGTGCCAGCAAGGGGGCTAGCTCCCACGAGCAGTACTTC.

At least ten counts were recorded for this clonotype. The chain employs TRBV6-1 and TRBJ1-2; D ambiguous. The CDR3 sequence is 12 residues long. Germline-derived CDR1 and CDR2 are MNHNS and SASEGT. Between the trimmed V and J ends, which lost 8 bases and 3 bases, there was a span of 10 bases. CDR3 protein: CASSNGDYGYTF. The DNA for the CDR3 is TGTGCCAGCTCGAATGGGGACTATGGCTACACCTTC.

This clonotype was observed a few times. V usage is TRBV12-5 and J usage is TRBJ2-2; D call uncertain. CDR1 and CDR2 (germline): LGHNT, FRNRAP. V lost 6 bases, J lost 5 bases, and 10 bases lay in between. The CDR3 consists of 13 residues. The CDR3 DNA reads as TGTGCTAGTGGAACCTCGCGGACCGGGGAGCTGTTTTTT. Amino acids: CASGTSRTGELFF. The full variable domain, with the rest looked up from reference TRBV12-5 and TRBJ2-2, is DARVTQTPRHKVTEMGQEVTMRCQPILGHNTVFWYRQTMMQGLELLAYFRNRAPLDDSGMPKDRFSAEMPDATLATLKIQPSEPRDSAVYFCASGTSRTGELFFGEGSRLTVL.

This clonotype was detected many times. The gene calls are TRBV7-9 and TRBJ2-7, with D possibly TRBD1 on 5 matching bases. The CDR3 is made up of 14 amino acids. Germline V gene lookup returns CDR1 SEHNR and CDR2 FQNEAQ (reference sequence). Trimming removed 3 bases from V and 4 bases from J, with 13 bases in between. In DNA form, the CDR3 reads TGTGCCAGCAGCTTGCAGGGATACGGTTACGAGCAGTACTTC. This translates into CASSLQGYGYEQYF. The full variable domain, in which reference TRBV7-9 and TRBJ2-7 provide the parts outside the CDR3, is DTGVSQNPRHKITKRGQNVTFRCDPISEHNRLYWYRQTLGQGPEFLTYFQNEAQLEKSRLLSDRFSAERPKGSFSTLEIQRTEQGDSAMYLCASSLQGYGYEQYFGPGTRLTVT.

There are a few counts of this clonotype. V gene TRBV5-1 combines with J gene TRBJ2-6; maybe TRBD1 (5 bases). Germline V gene lookup returns CDR1 SGHRS and CDR2 YFSETQ. The V and J ends lost 4 bases and 0 bases respectively, with 17 bases between them. This CDR3 contains 18 residues. The CDR3 here is CASSARQILSSGANVLTF. In DNA form, the CDR3 reads TGCGCCAGCAGCGCCCGACAGATCCTAAGCTCTGGGGCCAACGTCCTGACTTTC.

The J gene is TRBJ2-7, the V gene TRBV6-4, with D possibly being TRBD2 (6 bases). This CDR3 has 17 residues. Germline CDR1 reads MRHNA; CDR2 reads SNTAGT. Between the trimmed V and J ends, which lost 3 bases and 3 bases, there was a span of 21 bases. CDR3 nucleotide sequence: TGTGCCAGCAGTGAATTTCGGGAGCCTACCAGGGACTACGAGCAGTACTTC. Encoded protein: CASSEFREPTRDYEQYF.

The chain uses TRBV3-1 and TRBJ2-4; D gene uncertain. The CDR3 is 13 amino acids. The V end lost 3 bases, the J end lost 3 bases, and 6 bases lay between the germline ends. Germline-derived CDR1 and CDR2 are LGHDT and YNNKEL (reference sequence). The CDR3 region has the DNA TGTGCCAGCAGCCACGTTGACAAAAACATTCAGTACTTC. It translates to CASSHVDKNIQYF.

There are many counts of this clonotype. The rearrangement uses TRBV6-1 and TRBJ1-4; D is unresolved. Germline CDR1 and CDR2: MNHNS and SASEGT. Trimming took 6 bases from V and 4 from J, leaving 6 bases between them. This CDR3 has 12 residues. The DNA for the CDR3 is TGTGCCAGCAGGGGCAATAATGAAAAACTGTTTTTT. Protein: CASRGNNEKLFF.

This clonotype appeared many times. This rearrangement joins TRBV7-8 to TRBJ2-7; D is perhaps TRBD1 or TRBD2 (7 bases each). The germline CDR1 and CDR2 sequences are SGHVS and FQNEAQ. This CDR3 region has 16 residues. Trimming removed 5 bases at V and 2 bases at J, with 19 bases between. DNA of the CDR3: TGTGCCAGCAGCCCACGGGCCAGGGGGGGAACCTACGAGCAGTACTTC. This translates into CASSPRARGGTYEQYF. The complete variable domain, with remaining parts taken from reference TRBV7-8 and TRBJ2-7, reads GAGVSQSPRYKVAKRGQDVALRCDPISGHVSLFWYQQALGQGPEFLTYFQNEAQLDKSGLPSDRFFAERPEGSVSTLKIQRTQQEDSAVYLCASSPRARGGTYEQYFGPGTRLTVT.

This clonotype was seen a handful of times. The chain joins TRBV3-1 to TRBJ2-3, with 7 bases that match TRBD2. The DNA end lines up better with TRBJ2-7; the J call may be wrong. The CDR3 extends over 14 amino acids. CDR1 LGHDT and CDR2 YNNKEL come from the germline V gene (reference sequence). The CDR3 loop reads CASRPSGGPYEQYF. The CDR3 DNA reads TGTGCCAGCAGACCTAGCGGAGGACCCTACGAGCAGTACTTC.

This clonotype has a count of ten or more. The chain carries TRBV20-1 and TRBJ2-3; no definite D call. CDR1 DFQATT and CDR2 SNEGSKA come from the germline V gene (reference sequence). The CDR3 is made up of 15 amino acids. V gave up 3 bases and J gave up 2 bases, with 15 bases separating them. DNA of the CDR3: TGCAGTGCTAGGCCATTGCAGTCGTTCACAGATACGCAGTATTTT. Protein: CSARPLQSFTDTQYF.